Listed below are T cell receptor beta chains from one sample, sequenced in a study of identical twins. A single record per CDR3 protein comes from TCRdb applying MiXCR to the 5' RACE reads. Here the sample spans more than 400,000 distinct CDR3 sequences, 15% being singletons. This sample also appeared in a second study, on yellow fever vaccine responses in identical twins.

Material for sequencing was CD4+ T cells sorted from blood. All receptors derive from a woman aged 18-29 years in good health. The CDR3 runs from the conserved cysteine through the conserved F or W. Each record gives: J gene, D gene, V gene, clone size, CDR3 protein, CDR3 DNA. A D gene is named only where the DNA matches it firmly. The size field is filled for only some rows; it gives once, few, many or a size class.

TRBJ2-5	TRBD2	TRBV15	few	CATSRTRTSGGVGTQYF	TGTGCCACCAGCAGAACAAGGACTAGCGGGGGGGTCGGGACCCAGTACTTC
TRBJ2-1	TRBD1	TRBV12-3/TRBV12-4	many	CASSLGTVVDEQFF	TGTGCCAGCAGCTTGGGGACAGTGGTTGATGAGCAGTTCTTC
TRBJ1-1	TRBD1	TRBV6-6	NA	CASKTTGPEAFF	TGTGCCAGCAAAACGACAGGGCCTGAAGCTTTCTTT
TRBJ1-1	TRBD1	TRBV5-1	NA	CASSAGQMNTEAFF	TGCGCCAGCAGCGCGGGACAGATGAACACTGAAGCTTTCTTT
TRBJ2-6	NA	TRBV18	few	CASSPTRGAGANVLTF	TGTGCCAGCTCACCCACACGAGGGGCTGGGGCCAACGTCCTGACTTTC
TRBJ2-3	TRBD2	TRBV24-1	NA	CATSEGLASTDTQYF	TGTGCCACCAGTGAGGGACTAGCGAGCACAGATACGCAGTATTTT
TRBJ2-3	TRBD2	TRBV3-1	many	CASSQGAASGRTDTQYF	TGTGCCAGCAGCCAAGGGGCGGCTAGCGGGAGAACAGATACGCAGTATTTT
TRBJ2-2	NA	TRBV12-3/TRBV12-4	few	CASRGPENTGELFF	TGTGCCAGCAGGGGCCCGGAGAACACCGGGGAGCTGTTTTTT
TRBJ1-3	NA	TRBV5-1	NA	CASSRRGPGLEDTIYF	TGCGCCAGCAGCAGGAGGGGTCCAGGACTGGAGGACACCATATATTTT
TRBJ2-3	NA	TRBV6-5	NA	CASKGSTDTQYF	TGTGCCAGCAAGGGTAGCACAGATACGCAGTATTTT
TRBJ1-6	NA	TRBV19	NA	CASSIDPGGGNSPLHF	TGTGCCAGTAGTATAGATCCAGGAGGAGGGAATTCACCCCTCCACTTT
TRBJ2-5	NA	TRBV6-1	NA	CASSPLQQGRETQYF	TGTGCCAGCAGTCCCCTCCAGCAGGGGAGGGAGACCCAGTACTTC
TRBJ2-3	NA	TRBV29-1	NA	CSVRALDTDTQYF	TGCAGCGTTCGGGCCCTCGACACAGATACGCAGTATTTT
TRBJ2-2	TRBD1	TRBV10-3	few	CAIGNSPGTDITGELFF	TGTGCCATCGGGAACAGCCCCGGGACAGATATCACCGGGGAGCTGTTTTTT
TRBJ1-6	TRBD1	TRBV2	NA	CASRGQWVSPLHF	TGTGCCAGCAGGGGACAGTGGGTTTCACCCCTCCACTTT
TRBJ2-2	TRBD1	TRBV19	few	CASRTGTGNTGELFF	TGTGCCAGTAGAACCGGGACAGGGAACACCGGGGAGCTGTTTTTT
TRBJ2-1	TRBD2	TRBV5-1	few	CASSYAGDSYNEQFF	TGCGCCAGCAGCTACGCGGGGGACTCCTACAATGAGCAGTTCTTC
TRBJ1-5	NA	TRBV10-3	few	CAISGANQPQHF	TGTGCCATCAGCGGCGCGAATCAGCCCCAGCATTTT
TRBJ1-3	NA	TRBV6-1	few	CASSEGSGNTIYF	TGTGCCAGCAGTGAAGGATCCGGAAACACCATATATTTT
TRBJ1-4	NA	TRBV11-1	NA	CASSLADGEKLFF	TGTGCCAGCAGCTTAGCCGATGGTGAAAAACTGTTTTTT
TRBJ1-2	NA	TRBV28	NA	CASRKSPYGYTF	TGTGCCAGCAGGAAGAGTCCCTATGGCTACACCTTC
TRBJ2-3	NA	TRBV11-3	NA	CASSLDLGGPSTDTQYF	TGTGCCAGCAGCTTAGATCTTGGCGGACCCAGCACAGATACGCAGTATTTT
TRBJ2-7	TRBD1	TRBV5-1	NA	CASSEAGTAVYEQYF	TGCGCCAGCAGCGAGGCCGGGACAGCAGTCTACGAGCAGTACTTC
TRBJ2-1	NA	TRBV25-1	NA	CASTSHSGLREQFF	TGTGCCAGCACAAGCCACTCGGGACTGAGGGAGCAGTTCTTC
TRBJ2-5	NA	TRBV10-3	few	CAISRTEDQETQYF	TGTGCCATCAGCAGGACGGAGGACCAAGAGACCCAGTACTTC
TRBJ1-5	NA	TRBV4-1	NA	CASSQEPLSPQHF	TGCGCCAGCAGCCAAGAGCCGCTTAGCCCCCAGCATTTT
TRBJ2-4	TRBD1	TRBV6-5	NA	CASSYSLGQGKAKNIQYF	TGTGCCAGCAGTTACTCCCTAGGACAGGGGAAAGCCAAAAACATTCAGTACTTC
TRBJ2-3	NA	TRBV10-3	few	CAISGSDTQYF	TGTGCCATCAGTGGTTCAGATACGCAGTATTTT
TRBJ1-1	NA	TRBV7-8	few	CASSLLEGGVNTEAFF	TGTGCCAGCAGCTTATTAGAAGGGGGAGTGAACACTGAAGCTTTCTTT
TRBJ1-1	TRBD1	TRBV10-2	few	CASSTGVQAFF	TGCGCCAGCAGTACAGGGGTTCAAGCTTTCTTT
TRBJ2-2	NA	TRBV19	NA	CASRSTGTGTGELFF	TGTGCCAGTAGATCAACAGGGACCGGGACCGGGGAGCTGTTTTTT